These T cell receptor beta chains were read from a single sample in a study of identical twins. TCRdb fed the 5' RACE reads into MiXCR, producing one record per CDR3 protein. The sample records approximately 530,000 distinct CDR3 sequences, about a fifth being singletons. A further study also used this sample, focusing on yellow fever vaccine responses in identical twins.

The sample consisted of CD4+ T cells sorted from blood. Receptors originate from a woman between 18 and 30 years old in good health. Both conserved end residues are part of each CDR3. Each record gives: clone size, D gene, V gene, J gene, CDR3 DNA, CDR3 protein. A D gene is named only where the DNA matches it firmly. Size values are once, few and many counts, or a class for expanded clones, and some rows have none.

clone_size: once; d_call: -; v_call: TRBV20-1; j_call: TRBJ1-1; cdr3_nt: TGCAGTGCACGATGTAACACTGAAGCTTTCTTT; cdr3_aa: CSARCNTEAFF
clone_size: few; d_call: -; v_call: TRBV11-2; j_call: TRBJ2-3; cdr3_nt: TGTGCCAGCAGCAGAGACGTAGATACGCAGTATTTT; cdr3_aa: CASSRDVDTQYF
clone_size: -; d_call: -; v_call: TRBV18; j_call: TRBJ1-3; cdr3_nt: TGTGCCAGCTCACCCCCAGGGCAAACGTCTGGAAACACCATATATTTT; cdr3_aa: CASSPPGQTSGNTIYF
clone_size: -; d_call: -; v_call: TRBV10-2; j_call: TRBJ2-2; cdr3_nt: TGCGCCAGCGGTAGATCACCTACCACAGAGCTGTTTTTT; cdr3_aa: CASGRSPTTELFF
clone_size: -; d_call: TRBD2; v_call: TRBV20-1; j_call: TRBJ2-5; cdr3_nt: TGCAGTACCTTTAGCGGGAGAGGAGTTTCGGAGACCCAGTACTTC; cdr3_aa: CSTFSGRGVSETQYF
clone_size: -; d_call: TRBD2; v_call: TRBV5-1; j_call: TRBJ2-1; cdr3_nt: TGCGCCAGCAGCGCAACTAGCGGAGGAACCTACAATGAGCAGTTCTTC; cdr3_aa: CASSATSGGTYNEQFF
clone_size: -; d_call: TRBD1; v_call: TRBV2; j_call: TRBJ2-3; cdr3_nt: TGTGCCAGCAGTGTGGGACAGGGCGGGGCAGATACGCAGTATTTT; cdr3_aa: CASSVGQGGADTQYF
clone_size: few; d_call: TRBD2; v_call: TRBV10-3; j_call: TRBJ2-5; cdr3_nt: TGTGCCATCAGTAATAGCGGGAGAACGGAGACCCAGTACTTC; cdr3_aa: CAISNSGRTETQYF
clone_size: many; d_call: -; v_call: TRBV5-1; j_call: TRBJ2-3; cdr3_nt: TGTGCCAGCAGCCTGGGGGGAGATACGCAGTATTTT; cdr3_aa: CASSLGGDTQYF
clone_size: many; d_call: -; v_call: TRBV20-1; j_call: TRBJ1-4; cdr3_nt: TGCAGTGCTAGAGTGGGGACACTGAAACTGTTTTTT; cdr3_aa: CSARVGTLKLFF
clone_size: few; d_call: TRBD1; v_call: TRBV10-3; j_call: TRBJ1-5; cdr3_nt: TGTGCCATCAGTGAGTCCGGGGACAGGGGCCAGCCCCAGCATTTT; cdr3_aa: CAISESGDRGQPQHF
clone_size: few; d_call: TRBD1; v_call: TRBV2; j_call: TRBJ2-2; cdr3_nt: TGTGCCAGCAGTTCGGACAGGGGTGGCACCGGGGAGCTGTTTTTT; cdr3_aa: CASSSDRGGTGELFF
clone_size: many; d_call: TRBD1; v_call: TRBV19; j_call: TRBJ1-4; cdr3_nt: TGTGCCAGTTCCCCCGGGACAGGGGGAGAAAAACTGTTTTTT; cdr3_aa: CASSPGTGGEKLFF
clone_size: -; d_call: -; v_call: TRBV7-9; j_call: TRBJ2-1; cdr3_nt: TGTGCCAGCAGCTTGGGGGGCCCTACGGATGAGCAGTTCTTC; cdr3_aa: CASSLGGPTDEQFF
clone_size: -; d_call: TRBD2; v_call: TRBV24-1; j_call: TRBJ2-1; cdr3_nt: TGTGCCACCAGTGGGAGCGGACTAGCGGATTACAATGAGCAGTTCTTC; cdr3_aa: CATSGSGLADYNEQFF
clone_size: -; d_call: -; v_call: TRBV7-3; j_call: TRBJ2-1; cdr3_nt: TGTGCCAGCAGCTTAGGGAACAGTCCGGGTGAGCAGTTCTTC; cdr3_aa: CASSLGNSPGEQFF
clone_size: -; d_call: TRBD2; v_call: TRBV11-2; j_call: TRBJ2-3; cdr3_nt: TGTGCCAGCAGCGAACCCTCGGCGCTAGCGGGCGGTACAGGGACGCAGTATTTT; cdr3_aa: CASSEPSALAGGTGTQYF